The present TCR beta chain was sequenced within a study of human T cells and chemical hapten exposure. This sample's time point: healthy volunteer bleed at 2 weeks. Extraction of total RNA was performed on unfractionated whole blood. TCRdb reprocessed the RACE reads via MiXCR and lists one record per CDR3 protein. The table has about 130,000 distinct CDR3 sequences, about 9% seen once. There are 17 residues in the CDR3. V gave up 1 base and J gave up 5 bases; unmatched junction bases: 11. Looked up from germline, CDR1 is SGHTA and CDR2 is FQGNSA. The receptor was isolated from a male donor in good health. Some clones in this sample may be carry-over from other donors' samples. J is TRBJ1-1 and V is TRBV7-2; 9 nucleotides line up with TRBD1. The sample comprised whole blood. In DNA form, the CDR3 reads TGTGCCAGCAGCTTAGGGGGTTACAGGGGGCGACGGACTGAAGCTTTCTTT. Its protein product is CASSLGGYRGRRTEAFF. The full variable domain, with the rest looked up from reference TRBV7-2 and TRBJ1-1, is GAGVSQSPSNKVTEKGKDVELRCDPISGHTALYWYRQSLGQGLEFLIYFQGNSAPDKSGLPSDRFSAERTGGSVSTLTIQRTQQEDSAVYLCASSLGGYRGRRTEAFFGQGTRLTVV.